The 28 T cell receptor beta chains below come from one sample, sequenced in a study of T cell changes during pregnancy in multiple sclerosis. Libraries were prepared by immunoSEQ multiplex PCR; TCRdb keeps only in-frame clonotypes and omits some of them. The table includes roughly 43,000 clones, roughly 91% detected once. This material consisted of CD4+ T cells from peripheral blood mononuclear cells, taken in the third trimester of pregnancy. These TCRs come from a female donor with multiple sclerosis, enrolled in a pregnancy study.

This clone was seen only once. This chain uses TRBV7-2 with TRBJ2-1; D possibly corresponds to TRBD2 (6 bases). The germline V gene encodes CDR1 SGHTA and CDR2 FQGNSA. The CDR3 covers 18 residues. The V gene lost 1 base and the J gene lost 8 bases, with 24 bases spanning the gap. In nucleotides, the CDR3 is TGTGCCAGCAGCTTAGAAGATATATGGGGGAGGCCCCACCATGAGCAGTTCTTC. Amino acids: CASSLEDIWGRPHHEQFF.

Only one count was recorded for this clone. This chain links TRBV5-4 with TRBJ2-2; 14 nucleotides match TRBD2. Germline V gene lookup returns CDR1 SGHNT and CDR2 YYREEE (reference sequence). This CDR3 has 19 residues. The J segment lost 3 bases and the V segment lost 3 bases, leaving 10 bases of the junction unmatched. The CDR3, as DNA: TGTGCCAGCAGCTCCCCCGGGACTAGCGGGAGAAGGGACACCGGGGAGCTGTTTTTT. Translated, it gives CASSSPGTSGRRDTGELFF.

This chain uses TRBV5-4 with TRBJ2-1; a weak D match, TRBD2 (5 bases). Trimming took 0 bases from V and 2 from J, leaving 9 bases between them. Germline CDR1 and CDR2: SGHNT and YYREEE (reference sequence). The CDR3 contains 15 residues. DNA of the CDR3: TGTGCCAGCAGCTTGGGGACTCTTACCTACAATGAGCAGTTCTTC. Residues: CASSLGTLTYNEQFF.

The chain joins TRBV9 to TRBJ1-6; tentative D call: TRBD1 (6 bases). Germline V lookup: CDR1 SGDLS, CDR2 YYNGEE. The CDR3 consists of 15 residues. Deletions cut 2 bases from V and 6 bases from J, with 12 bases between. The CDR3 loop is CASSVLGAANSPLHF. The CDR3, as DNA: TGTGCCAGCAGCGTCCTGGGGGCGGCTAATTCACCCCTCCACTTT.

The CDR3: CASPPRGKTDTQYF. The CDR3 DNA is TGTGCCAGCCCCCCCAGGGGGAAAACAGATACGCAGTATTTT. The V gene is TRBV28, the J gene TRBJ2-3, with 7 positions matching TRBD1. This CDR3 is built from 14 residues. After removal of 8 bases from V and 3 bases from J, the junction contained 8 bases not matched to a gene. Per the germline V gene, CDR1 is MDHEN and CDR2 is SYDVKM.

The V and J genes are TRBV7-6 and TRBJ2-5; 9 bases are shared with TRBD1. Losses at the gene ends were 1 base for V and 9 bases for J; bases not matched to a gene: 12. This CDR3 has 16 residues. CDR1 is SGHVS, CDR2 FNYEAQ, per germline. The CDR3 reads CASSLGTQGALGAQYF. CDR3 bases: TGTGCCAGCAGCTTAGGGACACAGGGGGCATTGGGGGCCCAGTACTTC.

The V gene is TRBV5-6, the J gene TRBJ2-5; 12 bases match TRBD1. CDR3 length equals 16 residues. Trimming removed 2 bases from V and 5 bases from J; junction bases left unmatched: 7. Germline V gene sequence: CDR1 SGHDT, CDR2 YYEEEE. Written as DNA, the CDR3 is TGTGCCAGCAGCTTCAATCCGGGACAGGGGGCGGAGACCCAGTACTTC. Protein product: CASSFNPGQGAETQYF.

The rearrangement joins TRBV6-6 to TRBJ1-1; D unresolved. Germline CDR1 is MNHNY and CDR2 is SVGAGI (reference sequence). CDR3 length: 12 residues. Trimming removed 1 base from V and 8 bases from J, with 8 bases in between. The chain's CDR3 is CASSYLETEAFF. DNA for the CDR3: TGTGCCAGCAGTTACTTGGAGACCGAAGCTTTCTTT.

In its sample, this clone was seen once. The CDR3 DNA sequence: TGCGCCAGCAGCCAAGGAACGGGAGGGCAAGAGACCCAGTACTTC. As protein: CASSQGTGGQETQYF. The V call is TRBV5-1, the J call TRBJ2-5; 8 bases map to TRBD2. Losses at the gene ends were 4 bases for V and 2 bases for J; bases not matched to a gene: 7. Per germline, CDR1 SGHRS and CDR2 YFSETQ. There are 15 residues in the CDR3.

The V call is TRBV19, the J call TRBJ2-1; the match to TRBD1 covers 11 bases. Germline V CDR1 and CDR2: LNHDA, SQIVND (reference sequence). There are 16 residues in the CDR3. J gave up 6 bases and V 4 bases, and 8 bases lay outside the gene matches. The chain's CDR3 is CASSKGTGGDLNEQFF. The DNA of the CDR3 is TGTGCCAGTAGTAAGGGGACAGGGGGTGACCTCAATGAGCAGTTCTTC.

This rearrangement joins TRBV5-5 to TRBJ1-2, with 7 positions matching TRBD1. The CDR3 spans 14 residues. Germline V lookup: CDR1 SGHKS, CDR2 YYEKEE (reference sequence). The V segment lost 4 bases and the J segment 4 bases; nucleotides outside the gene matches: 7. The CDR3 reads CASSKRQGSYGYTF. DNA of the CDR3: TGTGCCAGCAGCAAACGACAGGGCTCCTATGGCTACACCTTC.

Concerning this clone itself: The junction shows a germline mismatch at one end, possibly a read error. The chain joins TRBV20-1 to TRBJ2-5; D is uncertain. This CDR3 region has 11 residues. Germline loops: CDR1 DFQATT, CDR2 SNEGSKA (reference sequence). CDR3 sequence (DNA): TGCAGTGCTGGAGACCGGGAGACCCAGTACTTC. It yields the protein CSAGDRETQYF.

The J gene is TRBJ1-4, the V gene TRBV5-1; TRBD1 aligns across 8 bases. J was trimmed by 8 bases and V by 4 bases; bases with no gene match: 4. The CDR3 is 13 residues long. Germline-derived CDR1 and CDR2 are SGHRS and YFSETQ. The CDR3 is CASSGTGGEKLFF. CDR3 DNA sequence: TGCGCCAGCAGCGGAACAGGGGGGGAAAAACTGTTTTTT.

This chain joins TRBV2 and TRBJ2-2; tentatively, D is TRBD1 (6 bases). Trimming pared 7 bases from V and 6 bases from J, leaving 12 bases between. The CDR3 totals 13 residues. Germline-derived CDR1 and CDR2 are SNHLY and FYNNEI. The CDR3, as DNA: TGTGCCAGCAATTCCAGGGGATCCGGGGAGCTGTTTTTT. Residues: CASNSRGSGELFF. The entire variable domain, with the rest obtained from reference TRBV2 and TRBJ2-2, is as follows: EPEVTQTPSHQVTQMGQEVILRCVPISNHLYFYWYRQILGQKVEFLVSFYNNEISEKSEIFDDQFSVERPDGSNFTLKIRSTKLEDSAMYFCASNSRGSGELFFGEGSRLTVL.

This sequence joins TRBV19 and TRBJ2-7; TRBD2 agrees at 9 bases. Germline values: CDR1 LNHDA, CDR2 SQIVND (reference sequence). V lost 4 bases, J lost 4 bases, and 11 bases stayed unmatched. This CDR3 has 16 residues. As DNA, the CDR3 is TGTGCCAGTAGTACCTTCGCGCTAGCGGGAAAATACGAGCAGTACTTC. Its protein is CASSTFALAGKYEQYF.

For the CDR3, the DNA is TGCGCCAGCAGCCTGGGACTAGGGAGGAGAGAGACCCAGTACTTC. Amino acids: CASSLGLGRRETQYF. The chain uses TRBV5-1 and TRBJ2-5, with 8 bases fitting TRBD2. The germline CDR1 and CDR2 sequences are SGHRS and YFSETQ. This CDR3 has 15 residues. The J segment lost 4 bases and the V segment lost 4 bases, leaving 9 bases of the junction unmatched. The whole variable domain, filled in from reference TRBV5-1 and TRBJ2-5, reads KAGVTQTPRYLIKTRGQQVTLSCSPISGHRSVSWYQQTPGQGLQFLFEYFSETQRNKGNFPGRFSGRQFSNSRSEMNVSTLELGDSALYLCASSLGLGRRETQYFGPGTRLLVL.

The rearrangement links TRBV19 to TRBJ1-5; the D gene is possibly TRBD1 (5 bases). The CDR3 extends over 15 amino acids. Germline CDR1 reads LNHDA; CDR2 reads SQIVND (reference sequence). V was trimmed by 7 bases and J by 1 base, leaving 14 bases between them. CDR3 loop: CASTRGRGSNQPQHF. The CDR3 DNA sequence: TGTGCCAGTACCCGAGGGAGGGGAAGCAATCAGCCCCAGCATTTT.

This rearrangement joins TRBV6-5 to TRBJ2-1; 8 positions agree with TRBD1. Germline V gene data show CDR1 as MNHEY and CDR2 as SVGAGI. This CDR3 spans 14 amino acids. The ends lost 6 bases at V and 1 base at J; junction bases unmatched: 2. CDR3 coding DNA: TGTGCCAGCAGACAGGGGGGATCCTACAATGAGCAGTTCTTC. This translates into CASRQGGSYNEQFF.

The gene calls are TRBV5-1 and TRBJ2-2; tentatively, D is TRBD1 (6 bases). CDR1 is SGHRS and CDR2 is YFSETQ in the germline V gene. The CDR3 contains 14 residues. V was shortened by 7 bases and J by 2 bases, with 12 bases between the two germline ends. The CDR3 here is CASHDRKNTGELFF. The CDR3 DNA follows: TGCGCCAGCCATGACAGGAAAAACACCGGGGAGCTGTTTTTT.

This clone occurred once. CDR3 amino acids: CASSQVQRGAFF. In nucleotides, the CDR3 is TGTGCCAGCAGCCAAGTGCAACGGGGAGCTTTCTTT. V gene TRBV7-9 combines with J gene TRBJ1-1; D is uncertain. The germline V gene encodes CDR1 SEHNR and CDR2 FQNEAQ (reference sequence). Trimming shortened V by 5 bases and J by 10 bases, and 14 bases separated the two germline ends. The CDR3 covers 12 residues.

V usage is TRBV5-1 and J usage is TRBJ2-3, with 8 positions matching TRBD2. Losses at the gene ends were 0 bases for V and 3 bases for J; bases not matched to a gene: 12. CDR1 and CDR2 from the germline V gene are SGHRS and YFSETQ. The CDR3 consists of 18 residues. CDR3 amino acids: CASSLDGGGPLRTDTQYF. As DNA, the CDR3 is TGCGCCAGCAGCTTGGATGGCGGGGGGCCCCTTAGGACAGATACGCAGTATTTT.

The V gene is TRBV28, the J gene TRBJ1-2; 10 positions agree with TRBD1. V lost 6 bases to trimming and J lost 7 bases; unmatched junction nucleotides: 5. Germline CDR1 MDHEN, CDR2 SYDVKM. The CDR3 extends over 13 amino acids. CDR3 residues: CASRVTGGGGYTF. DNA of the CDR3: TGTGCCAGCAGGGTGACAGGGGGCGGTGGCTACACCTTC.

This chain joins TRBV15 and TRBJ2-1, with 8 bases lining up with TRBD2. The junction had 9 bases not matched to a gene; V was cut back by 3 bases and J by 8 bases. There are 15 residues in the CDR3. Germline CDR1 and CDR2: LNHNV and YYDKDF (reference sequence). CDR3 region: CATSSDSGRFDEQFF. The CDR3 coding sequence is TGTGCCACCAGCAGTGACAGCGGGAGATTTGATGAGCAGTTCTTC.

J is TRBJ2-1 and V is TRBV6-1, with 8 bases identical to TRBD2. CDR1 and CDR2 (germline): MNHNS, SASEGT. After removal of 1 base from V and 1 base from J, the junction contained 0 bases not matched to a gene. The CDR3 runs to 15 residues. Here the CDR3 reads CASSEVAGSYNEQFF. CDR3 nucleotides: TGTGCCAGCAGTGAAGTAGCGGGGTCCTACAATGAGCAGTTCTTC.

The chain is built from TRBV7-2 and TRBJ1-5; 10 bases fit TRBD1. The CDR3 covers 15 residues. Germline loops: CDR1 SGHTA, CDR2 FQGNSA. The junction had 9 bases not matched to a gene; V was cut back by 4 bases and J by 9 bases. For the CDR3, the DNA is TGTGCCAGCAGCTCGGACAGGGGGGCTGGTAGGCCCCAGCATTTT. It specifies CASSSDRGAGRPQHF. The whole variable domain, filled in from reference TRBV7-2 and TRBJ1-5, reads GAGVSQSPSNKVTEKGKDVELRCDPISGHTALYWYRQSLGQGLEFLIYFQGNSAPDKSGLPSDRFSAERTGGSVSTLTIQRTQQEDSAVYLCASSSDRGAGRPQHFGDGTRLSIL.

The V and J genes are TRBV20-1 and TRBJ2-7; D is undetermined. From germline, CDR1 is DFQATT and CDR2 SNEGSKA (reference sequence). The CDR3 sequence is 10 residues long. With 4 bases removed from V and 5 bases from J, the gap between germline ends came to 6 bases. The CDR3 bases are TGCAGTGCTATGTTCAACGAGCAGTACTTC. This sequence encodes CSAMFNEQYF.

The chain recombines TRBV6-6 with TRBJ1-6; D unclear. CDR1 MNHNY and CDR2 SVGAGI come from the germline V gene (reference sequence). Trimming removed 2 bases from V and 8 bases from J, with 10 bases in between. The CDR3 consists of 14 residues. CDR3 loop: CASSYKASDSPLHF. CDR3 coding DNA: TGTGCCAGCAGTTACAAAGCTTCCGATTCACCCCTCCACTTT.

The chain carries TRBV14 and TRBJ2-7; a possible D gene is TRBD1 (6 bases). Germline V gene data show CDR1 as SGHDN and CDR2 as FVKESK. The CDR3 is 17 residues long. The germline V and J ends were trimmed by 1 base and 3 bases, with 19 bases remaining between them. CDR3 DNA: TGTGCCAGCAGCCAAGTAAGTAGGACAGCCGACCTCTACGAGCAGTACTTC. Translation: CASSQVSRTADLYEQYF. The complete variable domain, with remaining parts taken from reference TRBV14 and TRBJ2-7, reads EAGVTQFPSHSVIEKGQTVTLRCDPISGHDNLYWYRRVMGKEIKFLLHFVKESKQDESGMPNNRFLAERTGGTYSTLKVQPAELEDSGVYFCASSQVSRTADLYEQYFGPGTRLTVT.